The 25 T cell receptor beta chains listed next were all sequenced from one sample in a study of cytomegalovirus exposure and HLA in healthy donors. The study ran its PCR with 60 Vbeta and 13 Jbeta primers. The data were produced by immunoSEQ multiplex PCR, yet TCRdb's version contains in-frame clones alone and is incomplete. The profile shows 110,000 or so clones, more than 9.5% of them singletons. Material: PBMCs. All receptors come from a man in his forties or fifties in good health and CMV-seropositive.

This clone has just a few counts. V usage is TRBV11-2 and J usage is TRBJ1-3, with D perhaps matching TRBD1 (6 bases). The V end was cut by 7 bases, the J end by 4 bases, with 11 bases between. Germline V lookup: CDR1 SGHAT, CDR2 FQNNGV. The CDR3 has 13 residues. CDR3 DNA sequence: TGTGCCAGCACCCGAACAGGGGGAAACACCATATATTTT. Translation: CASTRTGGNTIYF.

This clone was seen a few times. The rearrangement joins TRBV11-2 to TRBJ1-1, with D perhaps TRBD1 (6 bases). V lost 2 bases and J lost 4, with 20 bases in between. CDR1 and CDR2 from the germline V gene are SGHAT and FQNNGV. The CDR3 contains 17 residues. The CDR3 coding sequence is TGTGCCAGCAGCTTATTAGGGGGATGGATTGTTTCCACTGAAGCTTTCTTT. Residues: CASSLLGGWIVSTEAFF.

This clone has more than one count but fewer than ten. The chain has TRBV5-6 and TRBJ2-3, with 9 positions matching TRBD2. Unmatched junction bases numbered 4, after V lost 6 bases and J lost 2 bases. This CDR3 spans 14 amino acids. Germline CDR1 is SGHDT and CDR2 is YYEEEE. CDR3 residues: CASTTSGSTDTQYF. The CDR3 nucleotides read TGTGCCAGCACTACTAGCGGGTCCACAGATACGCAGTATTTT.

The CDR3 reads CASNSGRTGNTIYF. DNA of the CDR3: TGTGCCAGCAATTCGGGGAGAACTGGAAACACCATATATTTT. This chain links TRBV28 with TRBJ1-3; D is ambiguous. This CDR3 is 14 amino acids long. Germline V gene sequence: CDR1 MDHEN, CDR2 SYDVKM. V gave up 7 bases and J gave up 2 bases, with 12 bases separating them.

CDR3 coding DNA: TGCAGCGCCGGACAAGACTATGGCTACACCTTC. This translates into CSAGQDYGYTF. The rearrangement uses TRBV29-1 and TRBJ1-2; possibly TRBD1 for D (5 bases). The germline V gene has CDR1 SQVTM and CDR2 ANQGSEA. V lost 7 bases and J lost 3, with 9 bases in between. The CDR3 is 11 residues long.

The chain has TRBV5-1 and TRBJ1-2; 8 bases are a match to TRBD1. Trimming at V came to 4 bases and at J to 3 bases, leaving 5 bases not matched to a gene. Germline assignment: CDR1 SGHRS and CDR2 YFSETQ. CDR3 size: 14 residues. This CDR3 is CASSVGQGDYGYTF. Written as DNA, the CDR3 is TGCGCCAGCAGCGTCGGACAGGGAGACTATGGCTACACCTTC.

V and J are TRBV19 and TRBJ2-1; D remains unclear. The V gene's germline CDR1 is LNHDA and CDR2 SQIVND (reference sequence). The CDR3 extends over 14 amino acids. Deletions cut 3 bases from V and 7 bases from J, with 13 bases between. The CDR3 nucleotides are TGTGCCAGTAGTATGTCCGGGTGGGTAAATGAGCAGTTCTTC. This translates into CASSMSGWVNEQFF.

V gene TRBV9 combines with J gene TRBJ2-1; TRBD2 matches 7 bases. From germline, CDR1 is SGDLS and CDR2 YYNGEE. This CDR3 region has 15 residues. With 2 bases clipped from V and 7 bases from J, the junction kept 9 bases outside the gene matches. The chain's CDR3 is CASSVSSGYSNEQFF. CDR3 bases: TGTGCCAGCAGCGTTTCTAGCGGTTACTCAAATGAGCAGTTCTTC. Full variable domain (rest looked up from reference TRBV9 and TRBJ2-1): DSGVTQTPKHLITATGQRVTLRCSPRSGDLSVYWYQQSLDQGLQFLIQYYNGEERAKGNILERFSAQQFPDLHSELNLSSLELGDSALYFCASSVSSGYSNEQFFGPGTRLTVL.

V gene TRBV4-1 combines with J gene TRBJ2-1, with 7 bases that match TRBD2. Unmatched junction bases numbered 20, after V lost 7 bases and J lost 8 bases. The germline V gene encodes CDR1 MGHRA and CDR2 YSYEKL. The CDR3 is 17 residues long. Written as DNA, the CDR3 is TGCGCCAGCAAGGGAGGGTTAATAGCGGGCCCGGGGGATGAGCAGTTCTTC. This encodes CASKGGLIAGPGDEQFF.

The chain employs TRBV5-1 and TRBJ2-3, with 10 positions matching TRBD2. CDR3 length: 16 amino acids. Germline CDR1 reads SGHRS; CDR2 reads YFSETQ. After removal of 5 bases from V and 5 bases from J, the junction contained 11 bases not matched to a gene. CDR3 region: CASRSSRSGREDTQYF. The CDR3 coding sequence is TGCGCCAGCAGGTCCTCCAGAAGCGGGAGGGAAGATACGCAGTATTTT.

There are a few counts of this clone. The chain recombines TRBV18 with TRBJ2-1; 8 positions match TRBD1. This CDR3 has 14 residues. Germline loops: CDR1 KGHSH, CDR2 LQKENI. Trimming at V came to 3 bases and at J to 8 bases, leaving 6 bases not matched to a gene. In DNA form, the CDR3 reads TGTGCCAGCTCACCGCCGGACAGGGTGGATGAGCAGTTCTTC. As protein: CASSPPDRVDEQFF.

This clone was observed a few times. The gene calls are TRBV7-9 and TRBJ2-2, with a weak D call TRBD2 (6 bases). CDR3 length: 14 amino acids. Germline CDR1 and CDR2: SEHNR and FQNEAQ (reference sequence). V lost 6 bases, J lost 0 bases, and 8 bases lay in between. CDR3 region: CASRRGANTGELFF. CDR3 coding DNA: TGTGCCAGCAGGCGGGGAGCGAACACCGGGGAGCTGTTTTTT.

This chain joins TRBV20-1 and TRBJ2-7; D is possibly TRBD1 (6 bases). CDR3 length: 11 residues. Between the trimmed V and J ends, which lost 4 bases and 3 bases, there was a span of 7 bases. Germline values: CDR1 DFQATT, CDR2 SNEGSKA (reference sequence). The CDR3 coding sequence is TGCAGTGCTAAGACAGGCTACGAGCAGTACTTC. As protein: CSAKTGYEQYF.

In this sample, this clone turned up a few times. This chain connects TRBV5-4 to TRBJ1-4; weak D call: TRBD1 (5 bases). Germline V CDR1 and CDR2: SGHNT, YYREEE (reference sequence). The V end was cut by 4 bases, the J end by 5 bases, with 15 bases between. CDR3 length: 15 amino acids. The CDR3 DNA follows: TGTGCCAGCAGCGCTGGGGGAGGGTTAAATGAAAAACTGTTTTTT. Translation: CASSAGGGLNEKLFF.

The chain carries TRBV11-2 and TRBJ2-1, with a weak D call TRBD2 (6 bases). This CDR3 has 14 residues. The V gene lost 0 bases and the J gene lost 7 bases, with 10 bases spanning the gap. From germline, CDR1 is SGHAT and CDR2 FQNNGV. CDR3 coding DNA: TGTGCCAGCAGCTTAGACCCTAGCGAGAATGAGCAGTTCTTC. It codes for CASSLDPSENEQFF.

This clone was counted only a few times. This chain connects TRBV28 to TRBJ2-3; TRBD1 is a possible D gene (6 bases). The CDR3 runs to 16 residues. V shed 7 bases and J shed 1 base, with 18 bases lying between them. Germline CDR1 MDHEN, CDR2 SYDVKM. The DNA of the CDR3 is TGTGCCAGCACCCCAAGGTGGGGGCGCGGCACAGATACGCAGTATTTT. Residues: CASTPRWGRGTDTQYF.

This clone was observed a single time. The chain couples TRBV2 to TRBJ1-2; D is possibly TRBD1 (5 bases). Trimming removed 8 bases from V and 6 bases from J, with 16 bases in between. There are 13 residues in the CDR3. Germline values: CDR1 SNHLY, CDR2 FYNNEI. The CDR3 bases are TGTGCCAGCGGAGGGAGGGGAGGGGATGGCTACACCTTC. As protein: CASGGRGGDGYTF.

The table lists this clone with a few counts. J is TRBJ1-5 and V is TRBV6-5, with D possibly matching TRBD1 (6 bases). Per germline, CDR1 MNHEY and CDR2 SVGAGI. The ends were cut back, 8 bases at V and 3 bases at J, with 17 bases in the middle. This CDR3 contains 15 residues. The CDR3 is CASARGMLDNQPQHF. For the CDR3, the DNA is TGTGCCAGCGCGAGGGGGATGTTGGACAATCAGCCCCAGCATTTT.

In this sample, this clone turned up a few times. CDR3 DNA sequence: TGTGCCAGCAGTGAAACCTCGGACTTCTCCTACAATGAGCAGTTCTTC. It encodes CASSETSDFSYNEQFF. This chain links TRBV2 with TRBJ2-1; possible D gene TRBD2, 5 bases. This CDR3 spans 16 amino acids. V was pared by 2 bases and J by 0 bases, with 11 bases between. Germline V CDR1 and CDR2: SNHLY, FYNNEI.

This clone has more than one count but fewer than ten. V gene TRBV15 combines with J gene TRBJ1-5, with 10 bases aligning to TRBD1. J was trimmed by 5 bases and V by 0 bases; bases with no gene match: 7. Germline V gene data show CDR1 as LNHNV and CDR2 as YYDKDF (reference sequence). This CDR3 contains 17 residues. The DNA of the CDR3 is TGTGCCACCAGCAGAGATCTCGACAGGGGGCTGCATCAGCCCCAGCATTTT. It is translated as CATSRDLDRGLHQPQHF.

The genes are TRBV13 and TRBJ2-5, with 7 bases identical to TRBD2. V was pared by 2 bases and J by 5 bases, with 11 bases of the junction left unmatched. The CDR3 is 16 amino acids. Germline CDR1 PRHDT, CDR2 FYEKMQ (reference sequence). The CDR3 protein is CASSLRGGRVEETQYF. CDR3 sequence (DNA): TGTGCCAGCAGCTTAAGAGGCGGGAGAGTGGAGGAGACCCAGTACTTC.

The gene calls are TRBV6-6 and TRBJ2-1; D is possibly TRBD2 (5 bases). Trimming took off 5 bases at V and 5 bases at J, with 13 bases between the two ends. The V gene's germline CDR1 is MNHNY and CDR2 SVGAGI (reference sequence). This CDR3 is 14 amino acids long. This CDR3 is CASSPGPGDNEQFF. The CDR3 DNA reads TGTGCCAGCAGTCCCGGGCCCGGGGACAATGAGCAGTTCTTC.

This clone appeared a few times. The rearrangement uses TRBV9 and TRBJ1-2; unclear D gene. The CDR3 covers 13 residues. Germline V lookup: CDR1 SGDLS, CDR2 YYNGEE. V was clipped by 0 bases and J by 2 bases, with 5 bases between them. CDR3 protein: CASSVAGNYGYTF. Written as DNA, the CDR3 is TGTGCCAGCAGCGTAGCGGGAAACTATGGCTACACCTTC.

The chain has TRBV2 and TRBJ2-5; D might be TRBD2 (7 bases). V was pared by 8 bases and J by 3 bases, with 16 bases between. The CDR3 contains 14 residues. CDR1 and CDR2 (germline): SNHLY, FYNNEI. The CDR3 bases are TGTGCCAGCGGGGGGGCCTCGCGTGAAGAGACCCAGTACTTC. Translating it yields CASGGASREETQYF.

This chain uses TRBV6-7 with TRBJ1-1, with unresolved D. TRBV6-7 counts as an open reading frame of uncertain function. Trimming shortened V by 7 bases and J by 3 bases, and 18 bases separated the two germline ends. The CDR3 runs 15 residues. In DNA, the CDR3 is TGTGCCAGCATTTTCGGGCCCGCGGGTTACACTGAAGCTTTCTTT. Protein product: CASIFGPAGYTEAFF.